These T cell receptor beta chains were read from a single sample in a study of blood T cells in healthy people across ages. TCRdb reprocessed the 5' RACE reads via MiXCR and lists one record per CDR3 protein. The sample consists of some 1,800,000 distinct CDR3 sequences, approximately 39% of them appearing once. Sequences were obtained from blood. Receptors were obtained from a human donor in good health. CDR3s include the opening cysteine and the closing phenylalanine or tryptophan. Fields, in order: clone size, J gene, V gene, CDR3 protein. Size is omitted from some rows. Given values are once, few, many or a class for expanded clones.

>-|TRBJ1-2|TRBV19
CASSIVDSPSPDGYTF
>-|TRBJ1-1|TRBV29-1
CSATSSSKRTEAFF
>few|TRBJ2-2|TRBV7-9
CASSYGHPNTGELFF
>-|TRBJ1-5|TRBV20-1
CSARGGPPWEPQHF
>-|TRBJ2-7|TRBV20-1
CSASKDFSYEQYF
>-|TRBJ2-1|TRBV2
CAGSEQVNEQFF
>-|TRBJ2-5|TRBV7-9
CASSPPLNTYQETQYF
>few|TRBJ2-5|TRBV6-5
CASRPLAEETQYF
>few|TRBJ2-1|TRBV7-2
CASSPGTSGLFGQFF
>-|TRBJ1-4|TRBV9
CASSAGQSVGEKLFF
>-|TRBJ2-3|TRBV24-1
CATSDAANRGTTDTQYF
>few|TRBJ2-5|TRBV14
CASSRRAAGETQYF
>few|TRBJ2-3|TRBV7-9
CASSPRLAGLSTDRQYF
>-|TRBJ1-4|TRBV7-2
CASSWEGRSNEKLFF
>-|TRBJ1-1|TRBV3-1
CASSHAPGRNTEAFF
>few|TRBJ2-1|TRBV29-1
CTTTSTAGVYNEQFF
>-|TRBJ2-6|TRBV20-1
CSARVSSGANVRTF
>few|TRBJ2-5|TRBV11-2
CASSPQLGVPYF
>-|TRBJ1-1|TRBV5-1
CASTFGVEGEAFF
>-|TRBJ1-2|TRBV7-2
CASSLDSRVYQGYTF
>-|TRBJ1-5|TRBV28
CASSPPTGFGYQPQHF
>few|TRBJ2-7|TRBV6-2/TRBV6-3
CASSKLARKSYEQYF
>-|TRBJ2-3|TRBV7-2
CASSPREGGGGRYTQYF
>-|TRBJ2-7|TRBV2
CASRWTGEDEQYF
>-|TRBJ1-2|TRBV10-3
CAISERGFEGYTF
>few|TRBJ1-2|TRBV7-2
CASSLGQGVGYGYTF
>few|TRBJ2-1|TRBV4-2
CASSHPQRGGRGNEQFF
>-|TRBJ1-1|TRBV4-2
CASSPLRLRDSRHTETFF
>-|TRBJ2-1|TRBV29-1
CSVRAGAAYNEQFF
>-|TRBJ1-2|TRBV9
CASSPPDPYGYTF
>many|TRBJ2-7|TRBV9
CASSVGSGSSYEQYF
>-|TRBJ2-1|TRBV6-5
CASSYSEGLEQFF
>-|-|TRBV7-2
CASSPGSWSGNEQYF
>once|TRBJ2-6|TRBV11-2
CASSWHTSGANVLTF
>-|TRBJ2-1|TRBV7-3
CASSLQPGSYNEQFF
>-|-|TRBV7-6
CASSLVDSSSYEQYF
>-|TRBJ2-2|TRBV20-1
CSAVAGGNTGELFF
>-|TRBJ2-7|TRBV20-1
CSAAGTFNSYGQYF
>-|TRBJ1-2|TRBV27
CASRKIAGTGVSGYTF
>-|TRBJ1-6|TRBV12-3/TRBV12-4
CASSPLGGPNSPLHF
>few|TRBJ2-7|TRBV7-2
CASSTTGEVYEQYF
>-|TRBJ2-3|TRBV5-1
CASSLIGIFTDTQYF
>-|TRBJ1-2|TRBV20-1
CSAQGSNYGYTF
>few|TRBJ2-1|TRBV3-1
CASSLESQSYNEQFF
>few|-|TRBV9
CANSLIPTGGEQYF
>-|TRBJ2-1|TRBV6-5
CASSPTSGGIYNEQFF
>-|TRBJ2-3|TRBV4-2
CASSQDEGSTDTQYF
>-|TRBJ2-5|TRBV5-1
CASISLAGGSETQYF
>few|TRBJ2-3|TRBV20-1
CSARDRAASSTDTQYF
>few|TRBJ1-1|TRBV5-8
CASSLTGSHTEAFF
>-|TRBJ2-1|TRBV7-2
CASSFTPSSYNEQFF
>-|TRBJ2-1|TRBV3-1
CASSSNRGDQFF